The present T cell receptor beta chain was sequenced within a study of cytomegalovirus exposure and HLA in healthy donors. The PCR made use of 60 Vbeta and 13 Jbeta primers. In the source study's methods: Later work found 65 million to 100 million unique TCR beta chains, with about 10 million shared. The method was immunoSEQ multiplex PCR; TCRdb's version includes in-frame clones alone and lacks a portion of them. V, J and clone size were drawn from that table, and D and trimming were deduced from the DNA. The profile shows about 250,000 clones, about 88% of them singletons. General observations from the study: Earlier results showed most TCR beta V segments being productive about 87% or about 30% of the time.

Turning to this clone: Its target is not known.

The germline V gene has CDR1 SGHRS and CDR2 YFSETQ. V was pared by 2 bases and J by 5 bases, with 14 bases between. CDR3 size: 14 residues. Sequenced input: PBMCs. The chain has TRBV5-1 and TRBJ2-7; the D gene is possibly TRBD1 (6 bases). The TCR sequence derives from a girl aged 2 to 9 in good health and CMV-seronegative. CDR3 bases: TGCGCCAGCAGCTTAGGCCGAGAGGGGGACGAGCAGTACTTC. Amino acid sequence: CASSLGREGDEQYF.